This note documents a single TCR beta chain sequence. Its antigen is not identified. The protocol was immunoSEQ multiplex PCR, while the TCRdb copy is restricted to in-frame clones and leaves out a portion. In the table there are some 60,000 clones, about 94% of which are singletons. This entry belongs to a study of OX40 agonist ivuxolimab in advanced cancers. Background on the study: Patients got intravenous ivuxolimab at 0.01 to 10 mg/kg every 2 weeks.

CDR1 LNHDA and CDR2 SQIVND come from the germline V gene (reference sequence). The CDR3 spans 17 residues. With V trimmed by 3 bases and J by 6 bases, 8 bases remained unmatched. Whole-study results and caveats: Relative to CD4+ cells, CD8+ T cells on average had more expanded clones. The study observed clonal expansion of CD4+ and CD8+ blood T cells by week 6 at 0.1 to 3.0 mg/kg.

The sample consisted of CD4+ or CD8+ T cells sorted from blood, taken in a trial of the OX40 agonist ivuxolimab. The chain is built from TRBV19 and TRBJ2-1; TRBD2 matches 13 bases. The origin of this receptor is an adult with an advanced solid tumor such as melanoma, head and neck, liver or kidney cancer. DNA for the CDR3: TGTGCCAGTAGTATTGGGTTTGGACTAGCGGGGGCCAATGAGCAGTTCTTC. Residues: CASSIGFGLAGANEQFF. The entire variable domain, with the rest obtained from reference TRBV19 and TRBJ2-1, is as follows: DGGITQSPKYLFRKEGQNVTLSCEQNLNHDAMYWYRQDPGQGLRLIYYSQIVNDFQKGDIAEGYSVSREKKESFPLTVTSAQKNPTAFYLCASSIGFGLAGANEQFFGPGTRLTVL.